A single sample gave rise to the 8 T cell receptor beta chains below, sequenced in a study of cytomegalovirus exposure and HLA in healthy donors listed by TCRdb under 2017. Preparation of the library involved the immunoSEQ multiplex PCR assay. The multiplex PCR relied on a mix of 60 forward primers for TCR Vbeta segments and 13 reverse primers for TCR Jbeta segments. In TCRdb, the immuneACCESS table is reduced to in-frame sequences with V and J assigned. These tables do not hold every clone; where another copy was compared, an unresolved V gene accounts for under half, and the others remain unexplained. The sample records 95,000 to 150,000 clones, under 85% of which are singletons. 9.5% to 15% of the sample goes to the ten largest clones. The sample taken for sequencing was PBMCs. These TCRs come from a woman in her forties in good health and CMV-seropositive.

V gene TRBV5-6 combines with J gene TRBJ1-1, with 7 nucleotides matching TRBD1. V shed 2 bases and J 1 base; nucleotides not matched to a gene: 5. Per the germline V gene, CDR1 is SGHDT and CDR2 is YYEEEE. CDR3 length: 15 amino acids. Here the CDR3 reads CASSFLDRSNTEAFF. The CDR3 nucleotides are TGTGCCAGCAGCTTTTTGGACAGGTCGAACACTGAAGCTTTCTTT.

The genes are TRBV9 and TRBJ1-2; 9 nucleotides match TRBD1. Germline V CDR1 and CDR2: SGDLS, YYNGEE. This CDR3 spans 15 amino acids. The V and J ends lost 0 bases and 5 bases, in that order; junction bases with no gene match: 5. The CDR3 spells CASSVGTGGRYGYTF. CDR3 coding DNA: TGTGCCAGCAGCGTAGGAACAGGGGGCAGGTATGGCTACACCTTC.

The chain uses TRBV7-2 and TRBJ2-7; TRBD2 might be the D (5 bases). The length of the CDR3 is 13 residues. Trimming shortened V by 3 bases and J by 0 bases, and 6 bases separated the two germline ends. Germline V gene lookup returns CDR1 SGHTA and CDR2 FQGNSA. CDR3 protein: CASSFTSSYEQYF. The DNA of the CDR3 is TGTGCCAGCAGCTTCACTAGCTCCTACGAGCAGTACTTC.

V usage is TRBV7-6 and J usage is TRBJ2-7; 7 nucleotides agree with TRBD1. V gave up 5 bases and J gave up 4 bases; unmatched junction bases: 8. The CDR3 contains 14 residues. Germline assignment: CDR1 SGHVS and CDR2 FNYEAQ. The CDR3 DNA reads TGTGCCAGCAGCCACCGGGACAGAAATTACGAGCAGTACTTC. Residues: CASSHRDRNYEQYF.

The J gene is TRBJ2-5, the V gene TRBV9; 9 nucleotides line up with TRBD1. The CDR3 covers 15 residues. J lost 1 base, V lost 2 bases, and 3 bases had no gene match. Germline V gene data show CDR1 as SGDLS and CDR2 as YYNGEE. The CDR3 here is CASSVTGGSQETQYF. For the CDR3, the DNA is TGTGCCAGCAGCGTCACAGGGGGCAGCCAAGAGACCCAGTACTTC.

This clone was found a few times. This sequence joins TRBV5-4 and TRBJ1-2; the match to TRBD1 covers 8 bases. The junction had 15 bases not matched to a gene; V was cut back by 5 bases and J by 0 bases. The CDR3 runs to 18 residues. The germline V gene has CDR1 SGHNT and CDR2 YYREEE (reference sequence). CDR3 region: CASRPWDRRGTSNYGYTF. The CDR3 coding sequence is TGTGCCAGCAGACCCTGGGACAGGCGGGGGACTTCTAACTATGGCTACACCTTC.

The V gene is TRBV11-2, the J gene TRBJ2-2, with 7 bases that match TRBD2. The V gene end was trimmed by 6 bases and the J gene end by 4 bases; junction bases not matched to a gene: 2. Germline values: CDR1 SGHAT, CDR2 FQNNGV. This CDR3 comprises 13 residues. In nucleotides, the CDR3 is TGTGCCAGCAGAGGGGAGGGCACCGGGGAGCTGTTTTTT. Amino acid sequence: CASRGEGTGELFF. The whole variable domain, remainder taken from reference TRBV11-2 and TRBJ2-2, is EAGVAQSPRYKIIEKRQSVAFWCNPISGHATLYWYQQILGQGPKLLIQFQNNGVVDDSQLPKDRFSAERLKGVDSTLKIQPAKLEDSAVYLCASRGEGTGELFFGEGSRLTVL.

The chain is built from TRBV29-1 and TRBJ2-1; TRBD2 matches 7 bases. Germline V CDR1 and CDR2: SQVTM, ANQGSEA. Unmatched junction bases numbered 8, after V lost 5 bases and J lost 1 base. This CDR3 region has 15 residues. The CDR3 bases are TGCAGCGTTTCGGGGAGGGGCCGGTCCTACAATGAGCAGTTCTTC. It yields the protein CSVSGRGRSYNEQFF.